This TCR beta chain was obtained from a study of blood T cell repertoires in COVID-19. Background on the study: From the United States, Italy and Spain came samples of acute and convalescent COVID-19. The cDNA or gDNA used as material had been derived from T cells, B-cell-depleted T cells, or PBMCs.

This CDR3 comprises 16 residues. V was shortened by 5 bases and J by 0 bases, with 14 bases between the two germline ends. Germline V CDR1 and CDR2: MDHEN, SYDVKM. In the original workflow: Estimation of nucleated cell counts relied on the amplification of reference gene primers. Clones were read by immunoSEQ multiplex PCR, and TCRdb kept only the in-frame ones, dropping some. V, J and clone size were drawn from that table, and D and trimming were deduced from the DNA. The table has roughly 140,000 clones, approximately 92% seen once. The chain carries TRBV28 and TRBJ2-1; perhaps TRBD1 as D (6 bases). Sequences were obtained from peripheral blood. This receptor was taken from a middle-aged woman with acute or convalescent COVID-19. The chain's CDR3 is CASSPLGGDSYNEQFF. The DNA of the CDR3 is TGTGCCAGCAGTCCTTTAGGGGGAGACTCCTACAATGAGCAGTTCTTC.